This T cell receptor beta chain was identified in a study of preoperative IRX-2 immunotherapy in early breast cancer. Trimming took off 5 bases at V and 4 bases at J, with 2 bases between the two ends. This CDR3 spans 11 amino acids. The germline gives CDR1 MRHNA, CDR2 SNTAGT. This sample's treatment: preoperative locoregional IRX-2 cytokine immunotherapy. Samples came from a phase Ib trial of preoperative locoregional IRX-2 cytokine immunotherapy. TCRdb keeps only in-frame clones here, not all; method: immunoSEQ multiplex PCR. The sample includes 75,000 to 100,000 clones, 80% to 90% of them seen just once.

Sample: tumor tissue, taken after IRX-2 immunotherapy. The receptor comes from a human donor with breast cancer. The gene calls are TRBV6-4 and TRBJ2-2; D remains ambiguous. The chain's CDR3 is CASSFTGELFF. The CDR3 coding sequence is TGTGCCAGCAGTTTCACCGGGGAGCTGTTTTTT.